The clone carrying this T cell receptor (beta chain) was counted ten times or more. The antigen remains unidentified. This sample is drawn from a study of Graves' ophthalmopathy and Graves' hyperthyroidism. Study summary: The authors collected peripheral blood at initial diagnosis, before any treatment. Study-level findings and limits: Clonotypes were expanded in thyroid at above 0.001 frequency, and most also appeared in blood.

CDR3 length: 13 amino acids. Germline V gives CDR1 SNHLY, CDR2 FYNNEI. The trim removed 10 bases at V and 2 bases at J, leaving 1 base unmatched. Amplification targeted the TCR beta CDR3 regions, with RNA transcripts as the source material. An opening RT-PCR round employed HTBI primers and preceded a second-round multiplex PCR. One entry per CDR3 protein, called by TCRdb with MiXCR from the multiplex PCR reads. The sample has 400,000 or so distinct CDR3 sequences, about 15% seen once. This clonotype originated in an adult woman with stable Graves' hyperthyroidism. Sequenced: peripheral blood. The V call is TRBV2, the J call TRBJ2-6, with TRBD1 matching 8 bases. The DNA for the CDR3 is TGTGCCACGGACAGGGCTGGGGCCAACGTCCTGACTTTC. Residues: CATDRAGANVLTF.